What follows are 3 T cell receptor beta chains derived from one specimen sequenced in a study of neoadjuvant nivolumab and ipilimumab in lung cancer. Some clones are missing from TCRdb's copy, which holds only in-frame ones; the method was immunoSEQ multiplex PCR. The sample consists of tens of thousands of clones, 85% to 90% of them appearing once. The sample in question was blood, obtained before neoadjuvant nivolumab, alone or with ipilimumab. The receptor source for this set is an adult with non-small cell lung cancer. Some clones in this sample may be carry-over from other donors' samples.

The J gene is TRBJ2-7, the V gene TRBV19; no reliable D call. Germline V gene lookup returns CDR1 LNHDA and CDR2 SQIVND (reference sequence). V gave up 6 bases and J gave up 2 bases, with 20 bases separating them. The CDR3 spans 16 residues. CDR3 loop: CASSPYLYRAPYEQYF. In DNA form, the CDR3 reads TGTGCCAGTAGCCCATACTTGTACCGGGCCCCCTACGAGCAGTACTTC.

The chain joins TRBV7-2 to TRBJ1-1, with D possibly being TRBD1 (6 bases). Trimming took off 3 bases at V and 1 base at J, with 9 bases between the two ends. CDR3 length: 14 residues. Germline lookup yields CDR1 SGHTA and CDR2 FQGNSA. The CDR3 reads CASSFWGANTEAFF. The DNA of the CDR3 is TGTGCCAGCAGCTTTTGGGGGGCGAACACTGAAGCTTTCTTT.

The rearrangement uses TRBV11-2 and TRBJ1-4; D not resolved. Per germline, CDR1 SGHAT and CDR2 FQNNGV. The V gene lost 5 bases and the J gene lost 0 bases, with 10 bases spanning the gap. The CDR3 covers 15 residues. As DNA, the CDR3 is TGTGCCAGCAGCCCCGCAGGAGCAACTAATGAAAAACTGTTTTTT. This codes for CASSPAGATNEKLFF.